The 32 T cell receptor beta chains given below trace back to one sample, sequenced in a study of blood T cell repertoires in COVID-19. Produced via immunoSEQ multiplex PCR; TCRdb's table is partial and in-frame only. The sample lists about 300,000 clones; 86% were seen once. Material for sequencing was PBMCs or T cells enriched from blood (not recorded which). Receptors originate from a man aged 25-45 years who had recovered from COVID-19.

This clone was seen a handful of times. This sequence joins TRBV7-6 and TRBJ2-1; 7 bases align to TRBD2. This CDR3 region has 16 residues. With 2 bases clipped from V and 3 bases from J, the junction kept 7 bases outside the gene matches. CDR1 is SGHVS, CDR2 FNYEAQ, per germline. The CDR3 DNA is TGTGCCAGCAGCTTACGGGGGGTAACTAACTACAATGAGCAGTTCTTC. Its protein is CASSLRGVTNYNEQFF.

The chain joins TRBV2 to TRBJ2-5, with TRBD2 identical over 8 bases. The CDR3 spans 14 residues. V was pared by 3 bases and J by 7 bases, with 7 bases of the junction left unmatched. Germline V gene sequence: CDR1 SNHLY, CDR2 FYNNEI. CDR3 DNA: TGTGCCAGCAGTGACCCGGGGGGGGGAAGGACCCAGTACTTC. Its translation: CASSDPGGGRTQYF.

The rearrangement links TRBV30 to TRBJ1-4; D is ambiguous. This CDR3 comprises 14 residues. V lost 4 bases to trimming and J lost 0 bases, with 9 bases between them. The V gene's germline CDR1 is GTSNPN and CDR2 SVGIG (reference sequence). This chain's CDR3 is CAWTEQATNEKLFF. For the CDR3, the DNA is TGTGCCTGGACCGAGCAGGCAACTAATGAAAAACTGTTTTTT.

The genes are TRBV19 and TRBJ1-5; D may be TRBD1 (6 bases). Germline-derived CDR1 and CDR2 are LNHDA and SQIVND (reference sequence). The CDR3 loop spans 16 amino acids. V shed 9 bases and J shed 0 bases, with 18 bases lying between them. The CDR3 coding sequence is TGTGCCAGCATAGACGGACAGCAACATAGCAATCAGCCCCAGCATTTT. It is translated as CASIDGQQHSNQPQHF.

CDR3 sequence (DNA): TGTGCCAGCAGCCCGCTCGGGGGAAGGGGAATTAATGAGCAGTTCTTC. This gives the protein CASSPLGGRGINEQFF. The J gene is TRBJ2-1, the V gene TRBV7-9; possible D gene TRBD2, 6 bases. Trimming stripped 5 bases from V and 7 bases from J, with 21 bases between. The length of the CDR3 is 16 residues. The germline V gene encodes CDR1 SEHNR and CDR2 FQNEAQ (reference sequence).

The chain uses TRBV6-5 and TRBJ1-2; 7 positions agree with TRBD1. From germline, CDR1 is MNHEY and CDR2 SVGAGI. With 5 bases clipped from V and 3 bases from J, the junction kept 9 bases outside the gene matches. There are 15 residues in the CDR3. The CDR3 loop reads CASSQTGVGYYGYTF. The CDR3 DNA follows: TGTGCCAGCAGTCAAACAGGGGTGGGATACTATGGCTACACCTTC.

The chain is built from TRBV19 and TRBJ2-3; 9 bases fit TRBD2. This CDR3 has 17 residues. V trimming: 3 bases; J trimming: 2 bases; junction bases outside the gene matches: 9. Germline V gene data show CDR1 as LNHDA and CDR2 as SQIVND (reference sequence). In DNA, the CDR3 is TGTGCCAGTAGTATTGGTAGCGGGGGCCGAGTCACAGATACGCAGTATTTT. Its translation: CASSIGSGGRVTDTQYF.

The rearrangement joins TRBV28 to TRBJ1-4, with 10 bases lining up with TRBD1. Germline values: CDR1 MDHEN, CDR2 SYDVKM. The ends lost 5 bases at V and 8 bases at J; junction bases unmatched: 8. The CDR3 is 15 residues long. In DNA form, the CDR3 reads TGTGCCAGCAGTCCAGGGACAGGGGAACGAGAAAAACTGTTTTTT. Its protein is CASSPGTGEREKLFF.

The V call is TRBV19, the J call TRBJ1-5; D is perhaps TRBD1 (6 bases). The CDR3 covers 14 residues. Per germline, CDR1 LNHDA and CDR2 SQIVND (reference sequence). V shed 3 bases and J shed 2 bases, with 8 bases lying between them. The CDR3 sequence is CASSIEGGNQPQHF. CDR3 DNA sequence: TGTGCCAGTAGTATCGAGGGGGGCAATCAGCCCCAGCATTTT.

This chain joins TRBV24-1 and TRBJ2-3; 7 bases are a match to TRBD2. The V segment lost 3 bases and the J segment 4 bases; nucleotides outside the gene matches: 15. The CDR3 consists of 18 residues. The V gene's germline CDR1 is KGHDR and CDR2 SFDVKD. The CDR3 DNA sequence: TGTGCCACCAGTGATGGATCGTCGGGGGGAAGCATCGCAGATACGCAGTATTTT. This encodes CATSDGSSGGSIADTQYF.

This chain links TRBV27 with TRBJ2-7; 7 positions match TRBD1. CDR3 length: 16 amino acids. Germline V gene lookup returns CDR1 MNHEY and CDR2 SMNVEV (reference sequence). The V segment lost 5 bases and the J segment 5 bases; nucleotides outside the gene matches: 15. The DNA for the CDR3 is TGTGCCAGCAGTCTTACCCACCGGGACAGTCTCCACGAGCAGTACTTC. It codes for CASSLTHRDSLHEQYF.

This clone appeared a single time. The chain couples TRBV19 to TRBJ1-2; 9 nucleotides align to TRBD1. Trimming removed 5 bases from V and 5 bases from J; junction bases left unmatched: 9. The CDR3 runs to 15 residues. The V gene's germline CDR1 is LNHDA and CDR2 SQIVND (reference sequence). This chain's CDR3 is CASSRRTGADYGYTF. The CDR3 nucleotides read TGTGCCAGTAGTCGCCGGACAGGGGCCGATTATGGCTACACCTTC.

The chain combines TRBV9 with TRBJ1-6; D gene uncertain. V shed 0 bases and J shed 3 bases, with 10 bases lying between them. Germline CDR1 SGDLS, CDR2 YYNGEE. This CDR3 region has 16 residues. CDR3 coding DNA: TGTGCCAGCAGCGTAGGAGAACGCCACTATAATTCACCCCTCCACTTT. This codes for CASSVGERHYNSPLHF.

This clone appeared once. The rearrangement links TRBV27 to TRBJ1-5; 8 bases are a match to TRBD1. The CDR3 has 16 amino acids. The V gene's germline CDR1 is MNHEY and CDR2 SMNVEV (reference sequence). Germline trimming cut 4 bases from V and 1 base from J; bases unmatched to any gene: 6. CDR3 coding DNA: TGTGCCAGCAGTTCAGCAGGGGGCTGGAGCAATCAGCCCCAGCATTTT. This encodes CASSSAGGWSNQPQHF.

V is TRBV10-3 and J is TRBJ1-2; 9 bases are a match to TRBD1. This CDR3 region has 16 residues. J was trimmed by 8 bases and V by 2 bases; bases with no gene match: 12. Germline V gene sequence: CDR1 ENHRY, CDR2 SYGVKD. CDR3 region: CAISETAGTGMGGYTF. CDR3 in DNA: TGTGCCATCAGTGAGACAGCCGGGACAGGGATGGGGGGCTACACCTTC.

The J gene is TRBJ1-4, the V gene TRBV29-1; no reliable D call. V was pared by 5 bases and J by 0 bases, with 4 bases between. The CDR3 length is 12 residues. Germline V gives CDR1 SQVTM, CDR2 ANQGSEA. Written as DNA, the CDR3 is TGCAGCGTTTTAACAACTAATGAAAAACTGTTTTTT. Its protein is CSVLTTNEKLFF.

The J gene is TRBJ2-1, the V gene TRBV5-1, with 10 nucleotides matching TRBD2. J lost 4 bases, V lost 4 bases, and 11 bases had no gene match. Germline V gene lookup returns CDR1 SGHRS and CDR2 YFSETQ. The CDR3 spans 17 residues. In nucleotides, the CDR3 is TGCGCCAGCAGCCCATCCTTAGCGGGGGGCGGTTACAATGAGCAGTTCTTC. Its protein is CASSPSLAGGGYNEQFF.

This clone was seen just once. The chain links TRBV3-1 (or the pseudogene TRBV3-2) to TRBJ1-5; maybe TRBD1 (5 bases). The CDR3 extends over 13 amino acids. Germline V CDR1 and CDR2: LGHDT, YNNKEL (reference sequence). V lost 4 bases and J lost 11, with 15 bases in between. CDR3 DNA sequence: TGTGCCAGCAGCCTGGCCCCCGGGGGAGCCCAGCATTTT. Translating gives CASSLAPGGAQHF.

This chain uses TRBV18 with TRBJ2-1; 9 bases fit TRBD1. J lost 3 bases, V lost 0 bases, and 21 bases had no gene match. There are 22 residues in the CDR3. Germline-derived CDR1 and CDR2 are KGHSH and LQKENI. The CDR3 coding sequence is TGTGCCAGCTCACCACCACAGGGGGACACCTCTGAAACAGGGGGCAGCTACAATGAGCAGTTCTTC. Its protein product is CASSPPQGDTSETGGSYNEQFF.

This rearrangement joins TRBV6-2 or TRBV6-3 to TRBJ2-6, with a possible D match to TRBD1 (6 bases). Deletions cut 2 bases from V and 1 base from J, with 6 bases between. CDR1 and CDR2 from the germline V gene are MNHEY and SVGEGT. CDR3 length: 15 amino acids. CDR3 sequence reads: CASSYTGSGANVLTF. CDR3 coding DNA: TGTGCCAGCAGTTACACAGGGTCTGGGGCCAACGTCCTGACTTTC.

The chain is built from TRBV7-8 and TRBJ1-3; D gene unclear. This CDR3 region has 16 residues. V was trimmed by 1 base and J by 0 bases, leaving 10 bases between them. The germline V gene encodes CDR1 SGHVS and CDR2 FQNEAQ. CDR3: CASSLGSGNSGNTIYF. In nucleotides, the CDR3 is TGTGCCAGCAGCTTAGGGTCAGGAAACTCTGGAAACACCATATATTTT.

This clone was detected only a few times. This chain links TRBV4-1 with TRBJ1-2; 7 nucleotides match TRBD1. Germline CDR1 reads MGHRA; CDR2 reads YSYEKL. The CDR3 sequence is 14 residues long. V dropped 4 bases and J dropped 5; count of bases not matched to a gene: 7. This CDR3 reads CASSPGQVRYGYTF. The CDR3, as DNA: TGCGCCAGCAGCCCAGGACAGGTTCGGTATGGCTACACCTTC.

The V and J genes are TRBV5-1 and TRBJ2-7; the match to TRBD2 covers 11 bases. Trimming at V came to 6 bases and at J to 2 bases, leaving 7 bases not matched to a gene. Per the germline V gene, CDR1 is SGHRS and CDR2 is YFSETQ. There are 15 residues in the CDR3. CDR3 loop: CASTLAGVPPYEQYF. The CDR3 DNA sequence: TGCGCCAGCACACTAGCGGGAGTGCCGCCCTACGAGCAGTACTTC.

This rearrangement joins TRBV7-2 to TRBJ2-3, with TRBD2 identical over 11 bases. Looked up from germline, CDR1 is SGHTA and CDR2 is FQGNSA. The CDR3 covers 14 residues. The junction had 4 bases not matched to a gene; V was cut back by 5 bases and J by 6 bases. The CDR3 nucleotides are TGTGCCAGCAGCCCGGGACTAGCGGTGGATACGCAGTATTTT. Protein product: CASSPGLAVDTQYF.

The chain couples TRBV12-3 or TRBV12-4 to TRBJ1-1; weak D call: TRBD1 (5 bases). Trimming removed 5 bases at V and 7 bases at J, with 11 bases between. The CDR3 sequence is 12 residues long. CDR3 sequence: CASSLDSYEAFF. The CDR3 nucleotides are TGTGCCAGCAGTCTTGACAGTTATGAAGCTTTCTTT.

The chain couples TRBV7-9 to TRBJ1-2; TRBD1 matches at 9 bases. Germline CDR1 and CDR2: SEHNR and FQNEAQ (reference sequence). The CDR3 runs to 12 residues. Germline trimming cut 4 bases from V and 6 bases from J; bases unmatched to any gene: 0. CDR3 sequence reads: CASSWDRDGYTF. CDR3 nucleotides: TGTGCCAGCAGCTGGGACAGGGATGGCTACACCTTC.

V and J are TRBV14 and TRBJ1-1; D gene unclear. CDR1 and CDR2 (germline): SGHDN, FVKESK. CDR3 length equals 14 residues. V gave up 3 bases and J gave up 8 bases, with 16 bases separating them. The CDR3 nucleotides read TGTGCCAGCAGCCAGGTTTGGAGGGAGGGCGAAGCTTTCTTT. Its translation is CASSQVWREGEAFF.

CDR3 nucleotide sequence: TGTGCCAGCAGCCCCGCTAGCGAGTACCAAGAGACCCAGTACTTC. Its translation: CASSPASEYQETQYF. The chain carries TRBV3-1 (or the pseudogene TRBV3-2) and TRBJ2-5, with D possibly matching TRBD2 (6 bases). V lost 4 bases to trimming and J lost 0 bases, with 12 bases between them. Germline CDR1 reads LGHDT; CDR2 reads YNNKEL (reference sequence). The CDR3 spans 15 residues.

The sample holds a few counts of this clone. CDR3 DNA: TGTGCCTGGAACTCGGGGGGCTATGGCTACACCTTC. This gives the protein CAWNSGGYGYTF. This chain links TRBV30 with TRBJ1-2, with a tentative D call TRBD1 (5 bases). The CDR3 is 12 residues long. Trimming took 4 bases from V and 4 from J, leaving 10 bases between them. Per germline, CDR1 GTSNPN and CDR2 SVGIG (reference sequence). Supplemented by reference TRBV30 and TRBJ1-2, the full variable domain reads SQTIHQWPATLVQPVGSPLSLECTVEGTSNPNLYWYRQAAGRGLQLLFYSVGIGQISSEVPQNLSASRPQDRQFILSSKKLLLSDSGFYLCAWNSGGYGYTFGSGTRLTVV.

The chain has TRBV18 and TRBJ2-3; 11 nucleotides align to TRBD1. The CDR3 contains 16 residues. V lost 2 bases and J lost 4; bases outside the gene matches: 5. Germline assignment: CDR1 KGHSH and CDR2 LQKENI. CDR3: CASSPEGQGVSDTQYF. The CDR3 bases are TGTGCCAGCTCACCAGAGGGACAGGGGGTGTCAGATACGCAGTATTTT.

The chain recombines TRBV7-2 with TRBJ2-7; 8 bases are shared with TRBD2. Trimming removed 6 bases from V and 3 bases from J; junction bases left unmatched: 13. CDR1 is SGHTA, CDR2 FQGNSA, per germline. The CDR3 sequence is 16 residues long. CDR3 DNA: TGTGCCAGCAGACTCTCACCACTAGCGGTATTCTACGAGCAGTACTTC. Translating gives CASRLSPLAVFYEQYF.

The gene calls are TRBV7-6 and TRBJ1-4; D is possibly TRBD1 (5 bases). The CDR3 sequence is 15 residues long. CDR1 is SGHVS and CDR2 is FNYEAQ in the germline V gene. Trimming pared 4 bases from V and 10 bases from J, leaving 19 bases between. DNA for the CDR3: TGTGCCAGCAGCTCCAGCTACAGGAAAGATCCAAAACTGTTTTTT. This translates into CASSSSYRKDPKLFF. The full variable domain, with the rest looked up from reference TRBV7-6 and TRBJ1-4, is GAGVSQSPRYKVTKRGQDVALRCDPISGHVSLYWYRQALGQGPEFLTYFNYEAQQDKSGLPNDRFSAERPEGSISTLTIQRTEQRDSAMYRCASSSSYRKDPKLFFGSGTQLSVL.